This T cell receptor (beta chain) was documented in a study of blood T cells in healthy people across ages. Primers used in a second PCR of about 6 to 12 cycles were a sample-barcoded 5' primer and a J-beta primer mix. TCRdb reprocessed the 5' RACE reads via MiXCR and lists one record per CDR3 protein. The profile shows around 1.5 million distinct CDR3 sequences, 34% of them singletons. On this clonotype: Its antigen is unidentified. A much larger clone differs from this one at a single base, so this may be a read error.

Study-wide results and limits: PBMCs left unsorted prevented a conclusive naive versus antigen-experienced comparison.

J was trimmed by 11 bases and V by 3 bases; bases with no gene match: 11. CDR3 length: 15 amino acids. This TCR derives from a woman between 25 and 40 years old in good health. This chain links TRBV12-3 or TRBV12-4 with TRBJ2-1; 9 bases fit TRBD2. The sample taken for sequencing was blood. The CDR3 nucleotides are TGTGCCAGCAGTTTTAGGAGCGGGGGGTCGGATAAGCAGTTCTTC. Protein sequence: CASSFRSGGSDKQFF.